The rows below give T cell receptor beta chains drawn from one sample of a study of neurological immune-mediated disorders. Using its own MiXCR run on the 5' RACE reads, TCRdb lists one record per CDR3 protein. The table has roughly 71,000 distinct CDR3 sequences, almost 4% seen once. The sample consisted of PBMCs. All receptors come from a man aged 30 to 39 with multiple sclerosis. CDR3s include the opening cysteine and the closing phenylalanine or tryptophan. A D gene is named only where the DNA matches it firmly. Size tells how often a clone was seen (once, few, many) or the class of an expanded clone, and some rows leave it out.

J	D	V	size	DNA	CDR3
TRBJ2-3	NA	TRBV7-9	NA	TGTGCCAGCAGCCCCAGATGGGCAGATACGCAGTATTTT	CASSPRWADTQYF
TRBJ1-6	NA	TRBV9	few	TGTGCCAGCAGCGAGGGGTGGACAGCAAATTCACCCCTCAACTTT	CASSEGWTANSPLNF
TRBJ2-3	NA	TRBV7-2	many	TGTGCCAGCACGAGGGCGGGGGCTGGAGGAGATACGCAGTATTTT	CASTRAGAGGDTQYF
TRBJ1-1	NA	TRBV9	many	TGTGCCAGCAGCGTAGGGGCAAACACTGAAGCTTTCTTT	CASSVGANTEAFF
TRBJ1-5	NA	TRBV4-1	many	TGCGCCAGCAGCCCCTCACTAAAGGACAACAAGGGACAGCCCCAGCATTTT	CASSPSLKDNKGQPQHF
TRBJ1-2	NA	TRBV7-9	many	TGTGCCAGCGTCGACAGGAACTATGGCTACACCTTC	CASVDRNYGYTF
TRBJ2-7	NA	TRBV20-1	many	TGCAGTGCTAGGGTCGGCTACGAGCAGTACTTC	CSARVGYEQYF
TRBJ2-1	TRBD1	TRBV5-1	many	TGCGCCAGCAGCCCGGGACAGGGGGAGGTGGATGAGCAGTTCTTC	CASSPGQGEVDEQFF
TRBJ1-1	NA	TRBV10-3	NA	TGTGCCACCGCACAGAGGAACACTGAAGCTTTCTTT	CATAQRNTEAFF
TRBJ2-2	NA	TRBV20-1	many	TGCAGTGCCCCCCGGCAGGGGGGGACCGGGGAGCTGTTTTTT	CSAPRQGGTGELFF
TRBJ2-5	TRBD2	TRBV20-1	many	TGCAGTGCTAGAGTTAGGACTAGCGGAGAGACCCAGTACTTC	CSARVRTSGETQYF
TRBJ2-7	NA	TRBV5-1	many	TGCGCCAGCAGCTCAGTACCGGGACGCTCCTACGAGCAGTACTTC	CASSSVPGRSYEQYF
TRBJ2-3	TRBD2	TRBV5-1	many	TGCGCCAGCAGCTTATTCAGCGGGGGCACAGATACGCAGTATTTT	CASSLFSGGTDTQYF
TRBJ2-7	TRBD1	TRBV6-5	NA	TGTGCCAGCAGTTACTCAGACAGGGACTACGAGCAGTACTTC	CASSYSDRDYEQYF
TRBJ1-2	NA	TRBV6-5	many	TGTGCCAGCACAACAGGACGGGGGTACTATGGCTACACCTTC	CASTTGRGYYGYTF
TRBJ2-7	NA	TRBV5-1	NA	TGCGCCAGCAGCACAGTGGGTCTAGTGGACTACGAGCAGTACTTC	CASSTVGLVDYEQYF
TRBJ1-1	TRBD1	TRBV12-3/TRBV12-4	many	TGTGCCAGCAGTTCGGGGCCCAGGAGGGGGCGTGAAGCTTTCTTT	CASSSGPRRGREAFF